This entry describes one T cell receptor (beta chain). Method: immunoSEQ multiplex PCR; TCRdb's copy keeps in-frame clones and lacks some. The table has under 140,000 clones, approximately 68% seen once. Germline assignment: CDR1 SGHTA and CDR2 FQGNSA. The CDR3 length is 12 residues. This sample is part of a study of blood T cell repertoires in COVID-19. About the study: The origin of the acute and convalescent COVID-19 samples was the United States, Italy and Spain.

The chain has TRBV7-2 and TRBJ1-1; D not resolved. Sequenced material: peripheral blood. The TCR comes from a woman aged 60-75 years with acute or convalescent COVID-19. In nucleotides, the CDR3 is TGTGCGAGCGGGAGACAACTCACTGAAGCTTTCTTT. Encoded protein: CASGRQLTEAFF.